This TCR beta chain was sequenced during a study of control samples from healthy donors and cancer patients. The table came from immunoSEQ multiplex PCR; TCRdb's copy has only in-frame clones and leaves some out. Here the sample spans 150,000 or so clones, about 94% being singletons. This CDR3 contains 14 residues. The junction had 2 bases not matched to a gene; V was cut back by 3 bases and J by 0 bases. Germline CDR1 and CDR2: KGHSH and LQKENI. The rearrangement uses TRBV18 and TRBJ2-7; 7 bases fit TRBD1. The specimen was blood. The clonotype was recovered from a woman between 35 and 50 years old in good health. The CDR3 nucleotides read TGTGCCAGCTCACCGGGACAGACCTCCTACGAGCAGTACTTC. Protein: CASSPGQTSYEQYF.